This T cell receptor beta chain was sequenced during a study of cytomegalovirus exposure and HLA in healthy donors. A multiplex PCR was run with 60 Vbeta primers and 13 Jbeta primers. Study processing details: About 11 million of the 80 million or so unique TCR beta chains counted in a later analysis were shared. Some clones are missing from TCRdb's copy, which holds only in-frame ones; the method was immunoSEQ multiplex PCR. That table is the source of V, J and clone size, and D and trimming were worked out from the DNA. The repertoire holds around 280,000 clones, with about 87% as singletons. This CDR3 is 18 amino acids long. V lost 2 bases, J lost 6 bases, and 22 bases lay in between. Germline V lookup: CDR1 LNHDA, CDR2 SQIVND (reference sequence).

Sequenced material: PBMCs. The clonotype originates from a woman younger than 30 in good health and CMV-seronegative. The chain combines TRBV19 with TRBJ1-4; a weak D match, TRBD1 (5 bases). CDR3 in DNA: TGTGCCAGTAGTATATGGGGGACCCGGCGGGACTCATATGAAAAACTGTTTTTT. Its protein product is CASSIWGTRRDSYEKLFF.